This TCR beta chain comes out of a study of T cell responses to AZD1222 COVID-19 vaccine. The CDR3 totals 13 residues. Using immunoSEQ multiplex PCR, the repertoire was profiled, and TCRdb retains in-frame clones only, with some absent. The sample carries roughly 180,000 clones, less than 95% recorded once. The study's findings and limits: Baseline antibody screening turned up just 6 or 7 seropositive AZD1222 recipients.

Notes on this clone: The antigen is not known.

This receptor was obtained from an adult in good health. The chain is built from TRBV21-1 and TRBJ1-2; the table's D gene call, TRBD1, was not cross checked with the DNA. TRBV21-1 is classified as a pseudogene. Sequencing was performed on peripheral blood, taken on day 0 of AZD1222 vaccination. As DNA, the CDR3 is TGTGCCAGCAGCAAGAAGATTGAGGGGGCGGACACCTTC. Amino acids: CASSKKIEGADTF.